Reported below is one TCR beta chain. This sample was included in a study of response to subunit inactivated influenza vaccine. V was trimmed by 2 bases and J by 11 bases, leaving 13 bases between them. This CDR3 is 13 amino acids long. TCRdb processed the RT-PCR reads anew with MiXCR; each CDR3 protein has one entry. Altogether some 540,000 distinct CDR3 sequences are present, under 25% being singletons, with the ten largest covering 2.8%. The sample was also linked to a second study, of T cells expressing NK-cell markers. From that study: UMI-tagged 5'RACE template switching yielded the TCR beta cDNA. From sorted CD3+CD56+NKG2C+, CD3+CD56+NKG2C- and CD3+CD56-NKG2C+ T cells came the TCR beta repertoires. Roughly 1.0-7.0% of CD8+ T cells in several donors belonged to dominant NKG2C+ clonotypes. These clonotypes additionally ranked first within the CD3+CD56-NKG2C+ fraction of a few donors.

The source of this sequence is a man aged 45 to 65 who received an inactivated influenza vaccine. The sequenced sample was CD4+ T cells sorted from PBMCs, obtained 12 days after vaccination. This chain joins TRBV12-3 or TRBV12-4 and TRBJ1-5, with D maybe TRBD1 (6 bases). CDR3 DNA sequence: TGTGCCAGCAGTTTAACAGGGCCCTCGACCCAGCATTTT. Encoded protein: CASSLTGPSTQHF.